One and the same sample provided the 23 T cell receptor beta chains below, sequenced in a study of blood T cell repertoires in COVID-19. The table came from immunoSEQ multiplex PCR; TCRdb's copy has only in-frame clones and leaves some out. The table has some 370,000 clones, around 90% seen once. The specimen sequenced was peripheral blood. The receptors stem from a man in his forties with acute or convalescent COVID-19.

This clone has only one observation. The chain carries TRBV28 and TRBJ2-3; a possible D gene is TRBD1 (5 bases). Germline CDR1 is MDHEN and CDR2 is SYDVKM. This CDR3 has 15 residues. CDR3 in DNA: TGTGTCGTGAGTGGCCCAGCACAGGCCACAGATACGCAGTATTTT. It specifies CVVSGPAQATDTQYF.

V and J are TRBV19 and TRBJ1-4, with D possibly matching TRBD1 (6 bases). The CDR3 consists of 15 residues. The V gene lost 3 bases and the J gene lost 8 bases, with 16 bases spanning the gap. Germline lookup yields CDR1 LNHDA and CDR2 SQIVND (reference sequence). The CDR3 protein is CASSMWGGSGEKLFF. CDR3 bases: TGTGCCAGTAGTATGTGGGGGGGCTCAGGCGAAAAACTGTTTTTT.

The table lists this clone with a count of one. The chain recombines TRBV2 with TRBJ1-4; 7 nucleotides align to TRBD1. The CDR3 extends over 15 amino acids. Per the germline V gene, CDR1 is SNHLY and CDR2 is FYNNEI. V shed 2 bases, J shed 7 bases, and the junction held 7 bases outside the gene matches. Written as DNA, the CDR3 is TGTGCCAGCAGTGAATGGGCAGGGGGTCGTGAAAAACTGTTTTTT. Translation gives CASSEWAGGREKLFF.

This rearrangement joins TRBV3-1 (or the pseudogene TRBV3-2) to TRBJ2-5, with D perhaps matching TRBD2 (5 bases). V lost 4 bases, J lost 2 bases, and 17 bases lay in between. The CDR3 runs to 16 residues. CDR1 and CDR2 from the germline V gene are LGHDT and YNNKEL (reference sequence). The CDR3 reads CASSPGEGSGQETQYF. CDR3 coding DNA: TGTGCCAGCAGCCCGGGTGAGGGTTCGGGGCAAGAGACCCAGTACTTC.

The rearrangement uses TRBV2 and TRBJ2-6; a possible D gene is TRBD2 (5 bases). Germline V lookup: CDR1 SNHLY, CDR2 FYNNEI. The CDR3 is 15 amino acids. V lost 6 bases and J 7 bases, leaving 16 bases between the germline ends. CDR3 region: CASSRDTSYANVLTF. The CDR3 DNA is TGTGCCAGCAGCCGAGATACTAGTTATGCCAACGTCCTGACTTTC.

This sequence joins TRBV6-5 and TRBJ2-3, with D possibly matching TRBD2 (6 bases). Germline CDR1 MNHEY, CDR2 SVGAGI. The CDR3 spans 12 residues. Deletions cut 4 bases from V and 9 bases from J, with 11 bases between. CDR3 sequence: CASSFPGSTQYF. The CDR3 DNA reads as TGTGCCAGCAGTTTTCCCGGGAGCACGCAGTATTTT.

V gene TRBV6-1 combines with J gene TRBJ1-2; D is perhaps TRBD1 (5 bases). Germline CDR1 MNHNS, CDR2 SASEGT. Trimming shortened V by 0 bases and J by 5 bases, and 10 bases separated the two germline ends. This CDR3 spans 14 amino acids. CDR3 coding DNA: TGTGCCAGCAGTGAAGCTCCGGGGGGATATGGCTACACCTTC. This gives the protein CASSEAPGGYGYTF.

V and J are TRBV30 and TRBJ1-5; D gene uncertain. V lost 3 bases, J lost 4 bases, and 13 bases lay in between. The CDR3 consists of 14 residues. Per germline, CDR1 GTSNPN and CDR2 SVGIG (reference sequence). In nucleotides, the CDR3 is TGTGCCTGGAGCGGTTCCAGGCTAAATCAGCCCCAGCATTTT. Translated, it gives CAWSGSRLNQPQHF.

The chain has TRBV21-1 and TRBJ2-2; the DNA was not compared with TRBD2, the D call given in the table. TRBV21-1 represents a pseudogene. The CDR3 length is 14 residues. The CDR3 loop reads CASSTDSNTGELFF. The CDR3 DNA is TGTGCCAGCAGCACGGACTCGAACACCGGGGAGCTGTTTTTT.

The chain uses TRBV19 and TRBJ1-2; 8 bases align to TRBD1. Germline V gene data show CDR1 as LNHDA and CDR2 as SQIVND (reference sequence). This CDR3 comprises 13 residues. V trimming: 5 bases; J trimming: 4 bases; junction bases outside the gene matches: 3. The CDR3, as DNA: TGTGCCAGTAGTGTTGGACAGGGCTATGGCTACACCTTC. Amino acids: CASSVGQGYGYTF.

The CDR3 DNA follows: TGTGCCAGTAGTACAGGGCCCAGCAATCAGCCCCAGCATTTT. This translates into CASSTGPSNQPQHF. The gene calls are TRBV19 and TRBJ1-5; weak D call: TRBD1 (5 bases). The CDR3 consists of 14 residues. Germline lookup yields CDR1 LNHDA and CDR2 SQIVND (reference sequence). Trimming left V 4 bases short and J 1 base short, with 8 bases between.

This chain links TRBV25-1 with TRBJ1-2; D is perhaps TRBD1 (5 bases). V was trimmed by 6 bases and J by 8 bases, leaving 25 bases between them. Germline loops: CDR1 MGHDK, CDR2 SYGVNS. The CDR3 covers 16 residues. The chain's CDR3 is CASRSNVGRDEEGYTF. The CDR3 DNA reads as TGTGCCAGCAGATCCAATGTGGGCAGGGATGAGGAGGGCTACACCTTC.

The CDR3 here is CASSPHGQLPSPLHF. CDR3 bases: TGTGCCAGCAGTCCCCACGGACAGTTACCCTCACCCCTCCACTTT. The chain employs TRBV28 and TRBJ1-6; D might be TRBD1 (6 bases). CDR1 MDHEN and CDR2 SYDVKM come from the germline V gene. The CDR3 has 15 residues. The V end was cut by 5 bases, the J end by 10 bases, with 18 bases between. The variable domain in full, completed from reference TRBV28 and TRBJ1-6, reads DVKVTQSSRYLVKRTGEKVFLECVQDMDHENMFWYRQDPGLGLRLIYFSYDVKMKEKGDIPEGYSVSREKKERFSLILESASTNQTSMYLCASSPHGQLPSPLHFGNGTRLTVT.

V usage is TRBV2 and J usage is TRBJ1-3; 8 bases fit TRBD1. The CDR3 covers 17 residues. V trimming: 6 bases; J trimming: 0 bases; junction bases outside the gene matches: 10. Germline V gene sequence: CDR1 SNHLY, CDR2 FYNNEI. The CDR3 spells CASSRGRGPYSGNTIYF. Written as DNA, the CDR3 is TGTGCCAGCAGCCGTGGCAGGGGGCCTTACTCTGGAAACACCATATATTTT.

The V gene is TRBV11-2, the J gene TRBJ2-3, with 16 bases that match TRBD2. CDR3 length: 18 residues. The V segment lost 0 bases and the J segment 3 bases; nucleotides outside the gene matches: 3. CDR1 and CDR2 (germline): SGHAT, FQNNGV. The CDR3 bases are TGTGCCAGCAGCTTAGAGGGACTAGCGGGGGGGCGGACAGATACGCAGTATTTT. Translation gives CASSLEGLAGGRTDTQYF.

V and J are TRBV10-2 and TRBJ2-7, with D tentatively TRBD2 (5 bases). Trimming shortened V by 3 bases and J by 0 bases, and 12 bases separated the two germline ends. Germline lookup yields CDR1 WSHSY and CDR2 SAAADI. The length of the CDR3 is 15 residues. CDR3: CASSELLGSSYEQYF. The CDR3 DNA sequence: TGCGCCAGCAGTGAACTCTTAGGGAGCTCCTACGAGCAGTACTTC.

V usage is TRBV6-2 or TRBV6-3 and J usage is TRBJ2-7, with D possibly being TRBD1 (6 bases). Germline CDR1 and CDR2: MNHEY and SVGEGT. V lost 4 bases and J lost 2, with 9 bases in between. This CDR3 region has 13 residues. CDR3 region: CASSLGDTYEQYF. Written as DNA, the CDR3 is TGTGCCAGCAGTTTAGGGGACACCTACGAGCAGTACTTC.

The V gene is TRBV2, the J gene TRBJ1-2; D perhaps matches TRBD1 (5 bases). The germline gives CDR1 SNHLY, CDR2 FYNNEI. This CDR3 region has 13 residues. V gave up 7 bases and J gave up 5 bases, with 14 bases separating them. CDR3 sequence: CASIGAGPYGYTF. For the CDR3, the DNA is TGTGCCAGCATAGGTGCAGGGCCTTATGGCTACACCTTC. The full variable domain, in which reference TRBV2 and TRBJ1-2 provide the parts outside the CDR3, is EPEVTQTPSHQVTQMGQEVILRCVPISNHLYFYWYRQILGQKVEFLVSFYNNEISEKSEIFDDQFSVERPDGSNFTLKIRSTKLEDSAMYFCASIGAGPYGYTFGSGTRLTVV.

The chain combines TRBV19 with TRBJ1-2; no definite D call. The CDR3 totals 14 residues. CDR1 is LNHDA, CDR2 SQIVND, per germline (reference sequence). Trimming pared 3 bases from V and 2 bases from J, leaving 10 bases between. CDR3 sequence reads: CASSMMEGNYGYTF. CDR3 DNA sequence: TGTGCCAGTAGTATGATGGAGGGAAACTATGGCTACACCTTC.

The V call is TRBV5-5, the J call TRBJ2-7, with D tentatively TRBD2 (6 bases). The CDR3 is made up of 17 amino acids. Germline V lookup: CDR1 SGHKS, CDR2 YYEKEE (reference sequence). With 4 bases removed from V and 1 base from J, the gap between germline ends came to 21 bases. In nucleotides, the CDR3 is TGTGCCAGCAGCAGATACGGGAGACAGCTAATATCCTACGAGCAGTACTTC. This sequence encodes CASSRYGRQLISYEQYF.

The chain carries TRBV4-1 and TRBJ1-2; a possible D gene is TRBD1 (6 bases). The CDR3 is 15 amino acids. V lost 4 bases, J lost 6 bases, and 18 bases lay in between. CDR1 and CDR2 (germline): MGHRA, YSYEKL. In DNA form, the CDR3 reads TGCGCCAGCAGCCGCTTAGTCGGGGGGGCAGATGGCTACACCTTC. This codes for CASSRLVGGADGYTF.

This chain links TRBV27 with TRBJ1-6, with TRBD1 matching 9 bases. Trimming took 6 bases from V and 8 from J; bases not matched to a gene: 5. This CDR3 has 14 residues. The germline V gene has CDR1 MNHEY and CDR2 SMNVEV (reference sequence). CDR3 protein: CASRPGTGYSPLHF. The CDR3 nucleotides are TGTGCCAGCAGACCCGGGACAGGGTATTCACCCCTCCACTTT.

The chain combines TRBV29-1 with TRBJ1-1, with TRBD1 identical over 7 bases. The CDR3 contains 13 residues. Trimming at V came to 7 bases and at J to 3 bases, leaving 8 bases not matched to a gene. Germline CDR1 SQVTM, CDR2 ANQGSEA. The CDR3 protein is CSAQQGSDTEAFF. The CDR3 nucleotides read TGCAGCGCACAACAGGGGTCGGACACTGAAGCTTTCTTT.